Below, one TCR beta chain is given with its context. Its antigen is currently not known. Base qualities are not at hand, and no much larger clone is one base apart. The intended sense of this specimen's time point label: baseline before first vaccination. Vaccinee samples came from UK trials COV001 and COV002, including a single-blind randomized controlled phase 2/3 trial of AZD1222 (ChAdOx1 nCoV-19) in healthy adults. For TCRbeta chain sequencing, PBMC samples were collected from trial participants at day 0 and at day 28 after the second dose. The CDR3 regions of human TCRbeta chains were analyzed by immunosequencing. The study's own analysis went as follows. Repertoire TCRs were matched against a reference library of SARS-CoV-2-specific TCRs generated with the MIRA antigen-specificity platform. Breadth meant the fraction of unique TCRs that were SARS-CoV-2-associated, whereas depth meant the fraction of total T cells that were SARS-CoV-2-associated. Using the MIRA data, each spike-specific TCR was assigned both to the spike region to which the TCR was reactive and to a CD4 or CD8 class. Log10-transformed breadth and depth values were compared by one-way ANOVA with Sidak's multiple comparisons tests. Sourced from immuneACCESS, this table was stored by TCRdb with only in-frame sequences that have V and J called. A share of the clones is absent; for the studies checked, an unresolved V gene accounts for under half, and the remainder has no known explanation. For V, J and clone size, that table is used; D and trimming come from the DNA. Recorded for this sample are roughly 250,000 clones; over 90% of them occurred a single time. 0.55% of the sample goes to the ten largest clones.

This specimen comes from a study of T cell responses to AZD1222 COVID-19 vaccine (dated by TCRdb to 2020 to 2023). Turning to the overall study: AZD1222 recipients given second doses at about 4 weeks or at about 12 weeks were pooled, since spike-specific TCR depth and breadth were not found to differ between the two schedules. Trial participants were enrolled by age into 18-55, 56-69 and 70-plus year subgroups, with about 150, 27 and 61 TCR-sequenced participants respectively. TCR sequencing was performed for fewer than 250 trial participants, of whom about 200 were given two doses of AZD1222 and approximately 25 were given two doses of MenACWY control vaccine.

Study-wide conclusions, independent of this receptor: Participants were mostly white British, with more females than males. The authors suggested clonal diversity may have been underestimated. Nearly half of unique spike-specific TCRs reportedly recognized epitopes outside regions mutated in the B.1.351 and B.1.1.7 variants. Only five to seven AZD1222 recipients were SARS-CoV-2 seropositive at baseline, limiting conclusions about previously exposed vaccinees. After two AZD1222 doses, spike-specific TCR breadth and depth were significantly higher than at day 0 and than in MenACWY recipients. In the small 56-69-year group, the increase in depth fell short of significance, most likely because of low power. The whole spike protein was spanned by vaccine-associated CD4 TCRs, and dominant responses were seen in regions 160-218 and 743-854. No day 14 peak-response samples were available, so repertoires were characterized only after the peak T cell response.

This material consisted of peripheral blood, taken on day 0 of AZD1222 vaccination. The receptor was derived from an adult in good health.

The nucleotides read TGTGCCAGCAGTTTTTCCACTAGCCCCTACAATGAGCAGTTCTTC. Translated, it gives CASSFSTSPYNEQFF. The chain is made from TRBV27 and TRBJ2-1; the D gene is perhaps TRBD2, on 6 matching bases. From cysteine to phenylalanine, the CDR3 is 15 amino acids long. Only the CDR3 DNA stays, 45 bases, in frame from base 1. Trimming at the junction amounts to 3 bases on V and 2 bases on J, and the germline ends lie 11 bases apart. CDR1 and CDR2 (MNHEY, SMNVEV) derive from the germline V gene (reference sequence).